A selection of T cell receptor beta chains follows, all from one sample in a study of blood T cell repertoires in COVID-19. TCRdb's copy holds only in-frame clones and misses some; the assay was immunoSEQ multiplex PCR. The sample carries 250,000 to 300,000 clones, roughly 83% recorded once. Sample: peripheral blood. All receptors come from a man aged 55 to 70 who had recovered from COVID-19. Both conserved end residues are part of each CDR3. The order of the fields is D gene, V gene, clone size, J gene, CDR3 DNA, CDR3 protein. The D gene is left open where the match is weak. Clone size is shown for a subset of rows, as once, few, many or a class of expanded clone.

D: TRBD1; V: TRBV19; size: .; J: TRBJ1-5; DNA: TGTGCCAGTAGTATTACACAGGGGGGAAGTGGCAATCAGCCCCAGCATTTT; CDR3: CASSITQGGSGNQPQHF
D: .; V: TRBV5-1; size: .; J: TRBJ2-3; DNA: TGCGCCAGCAGCTGGGGGGCGGGGGCCACATTGAGCACAGATACGCAGTATTTT; CDR3: CASSWGAGATLSTDTQYF
D: TRBD2; V: TRBV5-4; size: .; J: TRBJ2-7; DNA: TGTGCCAGCAGCTTGGACGGACTAGCCCTCGGTGAGCAGTACTTC; CDR3: CASSLDGLALGEQYF
D: .; V: TRBV11-2; size: .; J: TRBJ2-5; DNA: TGTGCCAGCAGCAGCGGACGGTTACAAGAGACCCAGTACTTC; CDR3: CASSSGRLQETQYF
D: .; V: TRBV5-1; size: .; J: TRBJ1-1; DNA: TGCGCCAGCAGCTTGGGGCAGGGCCTAACTGAAGCTTTCTTT; CDR3: CASSLGQGLTEAFF
D: .; V: TRBV19; size: .; J: TRBJ2-4; DNA: TGTGCCAGTAGTATCCTAGCCAAAAACATTCAGTACTTC; CDR3: CASSILAKNIQYF
D: .; V: TRBV29-1; size: .; J: TRBJ1-4; DNA: TGCAGCGTTGAAGATGGACAAAATGAAAAACTGTTTTTT; CDR3: CSVEDGQNEKLFF
D: .; V: TRBV6-5; size: many; J: TRBJ2-7; DNA: TGTGCCAGCCGCGCCGTCCCTATCTCCTACGAGCAGTACTTC; CDR3: CASRAVPISYEQYF
D: .; V: TRBV13; size: .; J: TRBJ2-7; DNA: TGTGCCAGCAGCTTATACTACGAGCAGTACTTC; CDR3: CASSLYYEQYF
D: .; V: TRBV28; size: .; J: TRBJ1-5; DNA: TGTGCCAGCAGTGCACAGCATCAGCCCCAGCATTTT; CDR3: CASSAQHQPQHF
D: TRBD1; V: TRBV27; size: once; J: TRBJ1-5; DNA: TGTGCCAGCAGTTTATCGGCCAGGGGGAGCAATCAGCCCCAGCATTTT; CDR3: CASSLSARGSNQPQHF
D: .; V: TRBV5-1; size: .; J: TRBJ2-2; DNA: TGCGCCAGTTGGGGGGACAGAGTAACCGGGGAGCTGTTTTTT; CDR3: CASWGDRVTGELFF
D: TRBD1; V: TRBV15; size: .; J: TRBJ1-5; DNA: TGTGCCACCAGCGCCATACAGGGGAGTCAGCCCCAGCATTTT; CDR3: CATSAIQGSQPQHF
D: TRBD1; V: TRBV27; size: .; J: TRBJ1-2; DNA: TGTGCCAGCAGTCGGTTCGACAGGGTGGACTATGGCTACACCTTC; CDR3: CASSRFDRVDYGYTF
D: .; V: TRBV15; size: .; J: TRBJ1-1; DNA: TGTGCCACCAGCAGAGATCCAGGCGTAGAAGCTTTCTTT; CDR3: CATSRDPGVEAFF
D: TRBD1; V: TRBV27; size: once; J: TRBJ2-1; DNA: TGTGCCAGCAGTCCCCCCCCGGACAGGGCAAAATACAATGAGCAGTTCTTC; CDR3: CASSPPPDRAKYNEQFF
D: .; V: TRBV6-5; size: once; J: TRBJ1-1; DNA: TGTGCCACCAACGGGGGTTTCGGGGCTTTCTTT; CDR3: CATNGGFGAFF
D: TRBD2; V: TRBV2; size: few; J: TRBJ2-7; DNA: TGTGCCAGCAGAGATGGGACTAGTGGCTCCGACGAGCAGTACTTC; CDR3: CASRDGTSGSDEQYF
D: TRBD1; V: TRBV5-6; size: .; J: TRBJ1-2; DNA: TGTGCCAGCAGCTTCGGACAGGCTAACTATGGCTACACCTTC; CDR3: CASSFGQANYGYTF
D: .; V: TRBV19; size: .; J: TRBJ1-1; DNA: TGTGCCAGTACCCCGGCGGGTGGAACTGAAGCTTTCTTT; CDR3: CASTPAGGTEAFF
D: TRBD1; V: TRBV7-2; size: .; J: TRBJ1-1; DNA: TGTGCCAGCAGCCTGACAGGGGCGGTCACTGAAGCTTTCTTT; CDR3: CASSLTGAVTEAFF
D: .; V: TRBV7-9; size: few; J: TRBJ2-7; DNA: TGTGCCAGCAGCACTCAGGGGATCGAGCAGTACTTC; CDR3: CASSTQGIEQYF
D: .; V: TRBV4-1; size: .; J: TRBJ2-5; DNA: TGCGCCAGCAGCCAAAGGGGGAGGGGCCAAGAGACCCAGTACTTC; CDR3: CASSQRGRGQETQYF
D: TRBD1; V: TRBV2; size: .; J: TRBJ2-3; DNA: TGTGCCAGCAGTGAGACAGGGTTTGATACAGATACGCAGTATTTT; CDR3: CASSETGFDTDTQYF
D: TRBD1; V: TRBV6-1; size: .; J: TRBJ2-1; DNA: TGTGCCAGCAGTTGGACAGGGGGGGACAATGAGCAGTTCTTC; CDR3: CASSWTGGDNEQFF
D: TRBD1; V: TRBV30; size: .; J: TRBJ1-1; DNA: TGTGCCTGGAAGAGGACAGGGGGCCTCGCTGAAGCTTTCTTT; CDR3: CAWKRTGGLAEAFF
D: .; V: TRBV5-4; size: .; J: TRBJ1-2; DNA: TGTGCCAGCAGCATTAATGGAGGAGGTTATGGCTACACCTTC; CDR3: CASSINGGGYGYTF
D: .; V: TRBV5-4; size: .; J: TRBJ2-2; DNA: TGTGCCAGCAGCTTTCAGGGGGGCCCCACCGGGGAGCTGTTTTTT; CDR3: CASSFQGGPTGELFF
D: TRBD1; V: TRBV6-2/TRBV6-3; size: .; J: TRBJ1-5; DNA: TGTGCCAGCAGTTACGGACAGGGGGCGTATAGCAATCAGCCCCAGCATTTT; CDR3: CASSYGQGAYSNQPQHF
D: .; V: TRBV6-5; size: once; J: TRBJ2-2; DNA: TGTGCCAGCAGTTACTCGTCAGGGTCCGGGGAGCTGTTTTTT; CDR3: CASSYSSGSGELFF
D: .; V: TRBV28; size: few; J: TRBJ2-7; DNA: TGTGCCAGCAGTTTGGCTGGGAGGACTTGGGCGATACACTTCTTC; CDR3: CASSLAGRTWAIHFF
D: TRBD2; V: TRBV11-2; size: .; J: TRBJ2-6; DNA: TGTGCCAGCAGCTTCACCTCTAGCGGGGTAAGCTCTGGGGCCAACGTCCTGACTTTC; CDR3: CASSFTSSGVSSGANVLTF
D: .; V: TRBV5-5; size: .; J: TRBJ1-3; DNA: TGTGCCAGCAGCTTGTTTGACACCGTGAGCTCTGGAAACACCATATATTTT; CDR3: CASSLFDTVSSGNTIYF
D: .; V: TRBV6-5; size: .; J: TRBJ2-7; DNA: TGTGCCAGCAGTTCCCCAGGTGGAACTAGAACCTACGAGCAGTACTTC; CDR3: CASSSPGGTRTYEQYF
D: TRBD1; V: TRBV5-1; size: few; J: TRBJ1-2; DNA: TGCGCCAGCAGCTCGAGCCGGGACAGCCATGGCTACACCTTC; CDR3: CASSSSRDSHGYTF
D: TRBD1; V: TRBV10-3; size: once; J: TRBJ2-5; DNA: TGTGCCATCAGGGGACAGGCTGGAGAGACCCAGTACTTC; CDR3: CAIRGQAGETQYF